Listed here are 3 T cell receptor beta chains from one sample, sequenced in a study of cytomegalovirus exposure and HLA in healthy donors. The table came from immunoSEQ multiplex PCR; TCRdb's copy has only in-frame clones and leaves some out. The sample consists of hundreds of thousands of clones, 86% of them appearing once. Specimen: PBMCs. These receptors all come from a young woman in good health and CMV-seronegative.

The count of this clone is one. The gene calls are TRBV7-8 and TRBJ1-1; D not resolved. This CDR3 has 17 amino acids. Germline CDR1 is SGHVS and CDR2 is FQNEAQ. Trimming removed 2 bases from V and 3 bases from J, with 19 bases in between. In DNA form, the CDR3 reads TGTGCCAGCAGCTTATGGACCGGGAAGGCGAGGGACACTGAAGCTTTCTTT. Amino acid sequence: CASSLWTGKARDTEAFF.

The V and J genes are TRBV5-1 and TRBJ2-1; TRBD2 matches 10 bases. With 2 bases clipped from V and 1 base from J, the junction kept 3 bases outside the gene matches. Germline V gives CDR1 SGHRS, CDR2 YFSETQ. There are 16 residues in the CDR3. The CDR3 DNA is TGCGCCAGCAGCTTAACTAGCGGGACTTCCTACAATGAGCAGTTCTTC. This translates into CASSLTSGTSYNEQFF.

The chain uses TRBV4-1 and TRBJ2-5; possibly TRBD2 for D (7 bases). V lost 3 bases and J 3 bases, leaving 14 bases between the germline ends. This CDR3 is built from 15 residues. Germline-derived CDR1 and CDR2 are MGHRA and YSYEKL. In DNA form, the CDR3 reads TGCGCCAGCAGCCAGGTCCCGGGGGGCGAAGAGACCCAGTACTTC. Protein: CASSQVPGGEETQYF.